This TCR beta chain originates from a study of shared clonotypes between healthy human individuals. Study background: Per-donor plates numbered three CD4 naive, three CD4 memory, two CD8 naive and one CD8 memory.

This clone was found once. TCRdb's table, derived via immunoSEQ multiplex PCR, lists solely in-frame clones and lacks some. Counted here are roughly 1,000,000 clones, 78% occurring once; the ten biggest clones make up roughly 0.62%. The CDR3 loop spans 13 amino acids. V was pared by 10 bases and J by 1 base, with 13 bases between. From germline, CDR1 is MNHNS and CDR2 SASEGT. What was sequenced was memory CD4+ T cells from PBMCs. This sample's subset: CD45RA-negative fraction. This chain connects TRBV6-1 to TRBJ1-2; D is unresolved. This clonotype originated in a man younger than 30 in good health. Some clones in this sample may be carry-over from other donors' samples. CDR3 sequence (DNA): TGTGCCACCTTATGGACCTATAACTATGGCTACACCTTC. Residues: CATLWTYNYGYTF.